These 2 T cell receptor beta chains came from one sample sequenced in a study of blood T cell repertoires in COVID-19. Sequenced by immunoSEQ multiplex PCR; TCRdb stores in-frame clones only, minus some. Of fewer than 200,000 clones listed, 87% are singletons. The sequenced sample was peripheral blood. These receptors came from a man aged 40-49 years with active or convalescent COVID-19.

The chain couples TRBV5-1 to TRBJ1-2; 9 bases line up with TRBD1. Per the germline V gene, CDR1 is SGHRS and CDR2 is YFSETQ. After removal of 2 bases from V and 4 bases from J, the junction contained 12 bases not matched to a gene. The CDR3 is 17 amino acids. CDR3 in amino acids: CASSLGGQGSLGYGYTF. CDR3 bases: TGCGCCAGCAGCTTAGGTGGACAGGGGTCCCTTGGCTATGGCTACACCTTC.

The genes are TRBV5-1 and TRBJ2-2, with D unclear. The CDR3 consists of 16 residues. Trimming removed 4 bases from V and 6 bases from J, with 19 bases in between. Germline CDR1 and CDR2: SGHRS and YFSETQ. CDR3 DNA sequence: TGCGCCAGCAGCACTGACTTAAGCGAGAGAGCCGGGGAGCTGTTTTTT. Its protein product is CASSTDLSERAGELFF.